This T cell receptor (beta chain) appears in the sequencing data of a study of tumor-infiltrating lymphocytes in primary liver carcinoma. Germline DNA was extracted alongside blood RNA, which was obtained from unsorted whole blood. This CDR3 is 15 amino acids long. Between the trimmed V and J ends, which lost 0 bases and 9 bases, there was a span of 18 bases. Germline V gives CDR1 SGHNT, CDR2 YYREEE (reference sequence). Researchers generated TCR beta cDNA from roughly 520 ng of total RNA, relying on a constant-region primer. Amplification in three nested multiplex PCR rounds with slightly modified ARM-PCR gave rise to TCR beta libraries. The two initial PCR rounds, approximately 10 cycles each, used TRBV1-TRBV30 forward and C-beta reverse primers. TCRdb reprocessed the multiplex PCR reads with MiXCR, giving one entry per CDR3 protein. The sample has approximately 330,000 distinct CDR3 sequences; approximately 64% are singletons.

The source of this sequence is a man aged 40-49 years with primary liver carcinoma and hepatitis B virus infection. Input material: peripheral blood. The chain joins TRBV5-4 to TRBJ2-5, with D perhaps matching TRBD2 (6 bases). CDR3 in DNA: TGTGCCAGCAGCTTGGCCGGGACTTGCGGGGTGGCCCAGTACTTC. This codes for CASSLAGTCGVAQYF.